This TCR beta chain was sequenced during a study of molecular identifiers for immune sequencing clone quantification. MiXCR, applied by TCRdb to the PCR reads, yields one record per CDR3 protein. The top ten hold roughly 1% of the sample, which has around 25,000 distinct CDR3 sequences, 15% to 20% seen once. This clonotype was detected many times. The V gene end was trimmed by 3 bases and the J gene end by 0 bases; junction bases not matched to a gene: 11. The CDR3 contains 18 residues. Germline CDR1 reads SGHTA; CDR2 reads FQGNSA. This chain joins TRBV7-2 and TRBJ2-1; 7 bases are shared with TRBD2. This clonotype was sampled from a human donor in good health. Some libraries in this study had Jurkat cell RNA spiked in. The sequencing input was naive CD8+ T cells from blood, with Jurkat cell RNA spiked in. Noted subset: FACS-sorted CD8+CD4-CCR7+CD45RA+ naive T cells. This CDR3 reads CASSFFREDHNSYNEQFF. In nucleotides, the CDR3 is TGTGCCAGCAGCTTTTTTCGGGAGGACCATAACTCCTACAATGAGCAGTTCTTC.